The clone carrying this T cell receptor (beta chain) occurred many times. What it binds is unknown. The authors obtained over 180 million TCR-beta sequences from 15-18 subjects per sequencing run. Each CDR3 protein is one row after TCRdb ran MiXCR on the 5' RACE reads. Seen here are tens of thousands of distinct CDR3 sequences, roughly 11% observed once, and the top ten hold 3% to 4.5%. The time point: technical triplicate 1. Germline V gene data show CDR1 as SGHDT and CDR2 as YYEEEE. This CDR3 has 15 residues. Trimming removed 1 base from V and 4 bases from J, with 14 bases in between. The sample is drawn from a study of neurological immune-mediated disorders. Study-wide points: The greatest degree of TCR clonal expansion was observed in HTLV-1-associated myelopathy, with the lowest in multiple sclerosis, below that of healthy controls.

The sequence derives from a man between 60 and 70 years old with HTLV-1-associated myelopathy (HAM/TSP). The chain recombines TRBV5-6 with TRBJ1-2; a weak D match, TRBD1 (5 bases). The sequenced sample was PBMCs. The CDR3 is CASSLIQGGSYGYTF. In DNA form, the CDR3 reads TGTGCCAGCAGCTTGATCCAGGGTGGTAGCTATGGCTACACCTTC.